This T cell receptor (beta chain) was sequenced in a study of blood T cells in healthy people across ages. Turning to the study itself: Template switching retrieved approximately one barcoded beta molecule for each two T cells.

Study-wide points: TCR beta diversity per million T cells fell roughly linearly with age. Unsorted PBMCs ruled out conclusive naive versus antigen-experienced comparison.

Germline CDR1 and CDR2: SGHTA and FQGTGA. The CDR3 is 14 amino acids. The ends were cut back, 5 bases at V and 10 bases at J, with 18 bases in the middle. For this clonotype: Its antigen is as yet unknown.

The use of a sample-barcoded 5' primer and a J-beta primer mix characterized a second PCR of 7 to 11 cycles. Every sample returned 2.5 million or more CDR3-containing paired-end reads. TCRdb called the 5' RACE reads again in MiXCR, with one record for every CDR3 protein. The data hold hundreds of thousands of distinct CDR3 sequences, with roughly 50% observed a single time. The sequence was obtained from a man between 35 and 55 years old in good health. V and J are TRBV7-3 and TRBJ2-1; D gene unclear. The sample was blood. The CDR3 here is CASSPLPGRSEQFF. The DNA of the CDR3 is TGTGCCAGCAGCCCCCTCCCCGGGCGGAGCGAGCAGTTCTTC.